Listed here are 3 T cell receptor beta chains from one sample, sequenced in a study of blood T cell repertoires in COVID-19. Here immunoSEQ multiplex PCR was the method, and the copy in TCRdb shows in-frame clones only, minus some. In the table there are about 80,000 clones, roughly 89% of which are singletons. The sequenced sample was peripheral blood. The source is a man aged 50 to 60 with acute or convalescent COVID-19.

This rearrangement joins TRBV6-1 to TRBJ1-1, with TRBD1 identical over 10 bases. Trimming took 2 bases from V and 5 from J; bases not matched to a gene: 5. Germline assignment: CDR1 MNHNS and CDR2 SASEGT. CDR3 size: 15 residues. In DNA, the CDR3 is TGTGCCAGCAGTGAACGGACAGGGGGAGGTACTGAAGCTTTCTTT. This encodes CASSERTGGGTEAFF.

The CDR3 sequence is CASSYGQGAYEQYF. CDR3 DNA: TGTGCCAGCAGTTACGGACAGGGGGCCTACGAGCAGTACTTC. This chain joins TRBV6-5 and TRBJ2-7, with TRBD1 matching 10 bases. The CDR3 extends over 14 amino acids. The trim removed 2 bases at V and 2 bases at J, leaving 0 bases unmatched. CDR1 is MNHEY and CDR2 is SVGAGI in the germline V gene.

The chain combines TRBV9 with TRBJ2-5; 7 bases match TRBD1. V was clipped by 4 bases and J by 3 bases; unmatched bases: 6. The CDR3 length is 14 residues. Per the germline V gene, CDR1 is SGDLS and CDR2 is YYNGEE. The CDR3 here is CASSLRQGKETQYF. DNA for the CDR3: TGTGCCAGCAGCTTGCGACAGGGTAAAGAGACCCAGTACTTC.